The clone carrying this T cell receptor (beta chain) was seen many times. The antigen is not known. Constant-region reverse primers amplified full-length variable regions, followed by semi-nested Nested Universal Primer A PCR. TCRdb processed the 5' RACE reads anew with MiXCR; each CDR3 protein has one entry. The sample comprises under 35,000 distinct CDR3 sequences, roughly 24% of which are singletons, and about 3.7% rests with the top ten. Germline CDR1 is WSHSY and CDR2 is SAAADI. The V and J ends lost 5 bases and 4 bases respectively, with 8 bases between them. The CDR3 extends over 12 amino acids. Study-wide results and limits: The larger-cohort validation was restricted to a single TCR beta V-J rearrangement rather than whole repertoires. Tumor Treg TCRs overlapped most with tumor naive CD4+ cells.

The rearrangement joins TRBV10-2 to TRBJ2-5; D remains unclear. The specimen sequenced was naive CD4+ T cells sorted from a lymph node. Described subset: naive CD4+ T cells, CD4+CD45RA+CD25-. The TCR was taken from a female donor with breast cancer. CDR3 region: CASSPTGETQYF. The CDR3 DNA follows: TGCGCCAGCAGTCCGACGGGAGAGACCCAGTACTTC.